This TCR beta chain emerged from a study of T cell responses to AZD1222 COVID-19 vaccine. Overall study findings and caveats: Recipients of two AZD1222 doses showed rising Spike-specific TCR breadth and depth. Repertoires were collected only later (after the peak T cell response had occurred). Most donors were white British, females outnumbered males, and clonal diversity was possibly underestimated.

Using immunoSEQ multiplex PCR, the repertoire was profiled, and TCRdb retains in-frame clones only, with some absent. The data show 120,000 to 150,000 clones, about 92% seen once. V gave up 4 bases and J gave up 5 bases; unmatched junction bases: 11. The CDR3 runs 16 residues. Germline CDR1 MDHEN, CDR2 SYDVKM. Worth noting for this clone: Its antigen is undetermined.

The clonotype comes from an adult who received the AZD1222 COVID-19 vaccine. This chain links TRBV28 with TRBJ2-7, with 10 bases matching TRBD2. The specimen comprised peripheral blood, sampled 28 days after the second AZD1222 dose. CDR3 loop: CASSYLDRTSGDEQYF. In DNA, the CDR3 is TGTGCCAGCAGTTATCTCGATAGGACTAGCGGTGACGAGCAGTACTTC.